The 18 T cell receptor beta chains reported below all come from one sample, sequenced in a study of T-cell reconstitution after alpha-beta-depleted transplantation in children. Construction of the TCRbeta library involved unique molecular identifiers. Using its own MiXCR run on the PCR reads, TCRdb lists one record per CDR3 protein. Among around 490,000 distinct CDR3 sequences, about an eighth were seen once, and the ten largest hold approximately 15%. The sample in question was PBMCs, mostly from graft donor cells, obtained 180 days after TCRalphabeta/CD19-depleted stem cell transplant. These receptors came from a female patient between 2 and 15 years old who had a stem cell transplant for aplastic anemia, so the T cells may come from the graft donor.

The chain has TRBV12-3 or TRBV12-4 and TRBJ2-1; D gene ambiguous. V shed 5 bases and J shed 0 bases, with 14 bases lying between them. The CDR3 loop spans 16 amino acids. The CDR3 sequence: CASSAYPSYSYNEQFF. In DNA, the CDR3 is TGTGCCAGCAGTGCTTATCCTTCCTACTCCTACAATGAGCAGTTCTTC.

This chain joins TRBV20-1 and TRBJ2-5, with 7 bases matching TRBD2. Germline loops: CDR1 DFQATT, CDR2 SNEGSKA (reference sequence). Losses at the gene ends were 6 bases for V and 5 bases for J; bases not matched to a gene: 6. CDR3 length equals 12 residues. The CDR3 DNA reads as TGCAGTGCCTTCGACGGGGGGGAGACCCAGTACTTC. Its protein product is CSAFDGGETQYF.

This clonotype was observed a handful of times. V gene TRBV11-2 combines with J gene TRBJ1-2; no reliable D call. Germline V gives CDR1 SGHAT, CDR2 FQNNGV. V dropped 5 bases and J dropped 6 bases, with 10 bases sitting between them. The CDR3 loop spans 12 amino acids. CDR3 in DNA: TGTGCCAGCAGCCGGCCCACACATGGCTACACCTTC. Amino acid sequence: CASSRPTHGYTF.

This clonotype occurred a few times. The chain recombines TRBV12-3 or TRBV12-4 with TRBJ2-1; no clear D gene. Trimming took off 8 bases at V and 0 bases at J, with 8 bases between the two ends. There are 13 residues in the CDR3. The CDR3 loop is CASAQSSYNEQFF. Written as DNA, the CDR3 is TGTGCCAGCGCGCAGAGCTCCTACAATGAGCAGTTCTTC.

In its sample, this clonotype was seen a few times. This chain joins TRBV5-1 and TRBJ1-1, with 9 bases matching TRBD1. J lost 1 base, V lost 3 bases, and 10 bases had no gene match. The CDR3 contains 17 residues. From germline, CDR1 is SGHRS and CDR2 YFSETQ. CDR3 DNA: TGCGCCAGCAGCTGGGGGACAGGGACCAGTGCGAACACTGAAGCTTTCTTT. This sequence encodes CASSWGTGTSANTEAFF.

This clonotype was counted only a few times. This chain links TRBV5-1 with TRBJ2-5; D is possibly TRBD2 (5 bases). Germline V gives CDR1 SGHRS, CDR2 YFSETQ. Trimming stripped 0 bases from V and 7 bases from J, with 22 bases between. The CDR3 consists of 17 residues. The CDR3: CASSLDGVGAGYGTQYF. The DNA for the CDR3 is TGCGCCAGCAGCTTGGATGGTGTGGGAGCTGGGTATGGGACCCAGTACTTC.

This chain uses TRBV9 with TRBJ2-2; 7 bases fit TRBD1. Germline lookup yields CDR1 SGDLS and CDR2 YYNGEE. V gave up 0 bases and J gave up 0 bases; unmatched junction bases: 5. The CDR3 runs to 17 residues. Here the CDR3 reads CASSVAGQRTNTGELFF. The CDR3 DNA sequence: TGTGCCAGCAGCGTAGCGGGACAGCGGACGAACACCGGGGAGCTGTTTTTT.

The sample holds a few counts of this clonotype. This rearrangement joins TRBV12-5 to TRBJ2-2; D may be TRBD2 (6 bases). CDR3 size: 15 residues. CDR1 LGHNT and CDR2 FRNRAP come from the germline V gene. V lost 5 bases and J lost 7, with 17 bases in between. CDR3 loop: CASGPSTGSLGELFF. The CDR3 bases are TGTGCTAGTGGTCCCTCGACCGGGAGTCTCGGGGAGCTGTTTTTT.

In this sample, this clonotype turned up a few times. The rearrangement joins TRBV5-1 to TRBJ1-1, with 9 nucleotides matching TRBD1. Germline V gives CDR1 SGHRS, CDR2 YFSETQ. V was pared by 0 bases and J by 10 bases, with 7 bases of the junction left unmatched. CDR3 size: 14 residues. Here the CDR3 DNA reads TGCGCCAGCAGCTTGGCCGGGACAGGGTACGGAGCTTTCTTT. It encodes CASSLAGTGYGAFF.

A single count supports this clonotype. The chain has TRBV28 and TRBJ2-7, with 7 bases aligning to TRBD2. V lost 5 bases to trimming and J lost 2 bases; unmatched junction nucleotides: 9. CDR1 MDHEN and CDR2 SYDVKM come from the germline V gene. The CDR3 runs to 15 residues. For the CDR3, the DNA is TGTGCCAGCAGTCCTTGGCTAGCGGAAACCTACGAGCAGTACTTC. Its protein product is CASSPWLAETYEQYF.

This clonotype was observed at least ten times. The J gene is TRBJ2-7, the V gene TRBV9; a weak D match, TRBD1 (6 bases). Trimming pared 3 bases from V and 0 bases from J, leaving 10 bases between. CDR3 size: 14 residues. The germline gives CDR1 SGDLS, CDR2 YYNGEE. This CDR3 reads CASSATGNSYEQYF. CDR3 DNA: TGTGCCAGCAGCGCAACAGGGAACTCCTACGAGCAGTACTTC.

This clonotype was picked up a small number of times. The chain joins TRBV21-1 to TRBJ2-1; TRBD2 is the table's D call, not checked against the DNA. TRBV21-1 represents a pseudogene. The CDR3 totals 16 residues. CDR3 nucleotides: TGTGCCAGCAGCGAGCAACGGCGGGAGGCTTACAATGAGCAGTTCTTC. It encodes CASSEQRREAYNEQFF.

This clonotype has just a few counts. The gene calls are TRBV7-2 and TRBJ1-4; D remains unclear. The CDR3 length is 16 residues. Per the germline V gene, CDR1 is SGHTA and CDR2 is FQGNSA. V shed 5 bases and J shed 6 bases, with 19 bases lying between them. The CDR3 spells CASSARGGVRDEKLFF. The CDR3 region has the DNA TGTGCCAGCAGCGCGCGAGGTGGGGTTCGGGATGAAAAACTGTTTTTT. Full variable domain (remainder filled in from reference TRBV7-2 and TRBJ1-4): GAGVSQSPSNKVTEKGKDVELRCDPISGHTALYWYRQSLGQGLEFLIYFQGNSAPDKSGLPSDRFSAERTGGSVSTLTIQRTQQEDSAVYLCASSARGGVRDEKLFFGSGTQLSVL.

This clonotype has just a few counts. CDR3 loop: CASRIGRELFF. For the CDR3, the DNA is TGTGCCAGCAGGATAGGGAGGGAGCTGTTTTTT. The chain recombines TRBV6-2 or TRBV6-3 with TRBJ2-2; D gene unclear. Per germline, CDR1 MNHEY and CDR2 SVGEGT. This CDR3 comprises 11 residues. V lost 6 bases and J 9 bases, leaving 8 bases between the germline ends.

This clonotype appeared a few times. This chain connects TRBV7-2 to TRBJ2-7; TRBD2 agrees at 10 bases. Germline assignment: CDR1 SGHTA and CDR2 FQGNSA. The CDR3 has 13 residues. The J segment lost 6 bases and the V segment lost 3 bases, leaving 2 bases of the junction unmatched. The CDR3 region has the DNA TGTGCCAGCAGCTTCAGCGGGAGGGTCGAGCAGTACGTC. Its translation: CASSFSGRVEQYV.

The chain joins TRBV15 to TRBJ2-1; a possible D gene is TRBD2 (6 bases). Trimming stripped 0 bases from V and 6 bases from J, with 12 bases between. The CDR3 runs 15 residues. Germline values: CDR1 LNHNV, CDR2 YYDKDF (reference sequence). The CDR3, as DNA: TGTGCCACCAGCAGAGATACCGGACTACTCAATGAGCAGTTCTTC. As protein: CATSRDTGLLNEQFF.

The V call is TRBV6-5, the J call TRBJ1-2; the match to TRBD1 covers 10 bases. The germline V gene has CDR1 MNHEY and CDR2 SVGAGI. Losses at the gene ends were 0 bases for V and 3 bases for J; bases not matched to a gene: 7. The CDR3 loop spans 17 amino acids. The CDR3 loop is CASSYSGPGTGDYGYTF. The CDR3 nucleotides are TGTGCCAGCAGTTACTCCGGTCCCGGGACAGGGGACTATGGCTACACCTTC.

This clonotype was seen a few times. This chain links TRBV7-8 with TRBJ1-4; the D gene is possibly TRBD1 (5 bases). CDR3 length equals 16 residues. The V end lost 2 bases, the J end lost 2 bases, and 12 bases lay between the germline ends. The germline gives CDR1 SGHVS, CDR2 FQNEAQ. The CDR3 region is CASSLRAPGTNEKLFF. CDR3 nucleotides: TGTGCCAGCAGCTTAAGGGCGCCAGGGACTAATGAAAAACTGTTTTTT. Full variable domain (missing parts from reference TRBV7-8 and TRBJ1-4): GAGVSQSPRYKVAKRGQDVALRCDPISGHVSLFWYQQALGQGPEFLTYFQNEAQLDKSGLPSDRFFAERPEGSVSTLKIQRTQQEDSAVYLCASSLRAPGTNEKLFFGSGTQLSVL.